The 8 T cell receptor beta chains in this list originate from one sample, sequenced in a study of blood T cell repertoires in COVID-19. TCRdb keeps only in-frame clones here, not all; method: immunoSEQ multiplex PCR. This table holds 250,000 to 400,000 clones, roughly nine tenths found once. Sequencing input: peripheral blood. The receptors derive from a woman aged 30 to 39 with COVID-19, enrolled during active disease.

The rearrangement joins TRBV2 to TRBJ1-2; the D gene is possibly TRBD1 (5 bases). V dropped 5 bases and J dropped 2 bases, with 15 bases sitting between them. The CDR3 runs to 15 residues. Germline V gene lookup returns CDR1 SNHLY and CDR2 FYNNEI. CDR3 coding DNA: TGTGCCAGCAGTCCATTGCTCAGGGTAAACTATGGCTACACCTTC. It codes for CASSPLLRVNYGYTF.

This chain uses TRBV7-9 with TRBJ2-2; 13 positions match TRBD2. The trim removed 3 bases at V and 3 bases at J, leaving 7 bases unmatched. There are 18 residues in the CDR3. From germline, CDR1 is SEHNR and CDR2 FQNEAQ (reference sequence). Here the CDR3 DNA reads TGTGCCAGCAGCTTTGGACTAGCGGGAGATGGGTACACCGGGGAGCTGTTTTTT. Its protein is CASSFGLAGDGYTGELFF.

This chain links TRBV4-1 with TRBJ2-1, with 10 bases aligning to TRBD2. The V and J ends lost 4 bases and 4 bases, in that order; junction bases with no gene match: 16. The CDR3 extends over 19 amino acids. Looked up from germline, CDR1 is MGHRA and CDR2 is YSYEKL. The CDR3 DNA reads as TGCGCCAGCAGCCCCCGGGAAGCGGGAGGGCCAGGTGGATACAATGAGCAGTTCTTC. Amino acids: CASSPREAGGPGGYNEQFF.

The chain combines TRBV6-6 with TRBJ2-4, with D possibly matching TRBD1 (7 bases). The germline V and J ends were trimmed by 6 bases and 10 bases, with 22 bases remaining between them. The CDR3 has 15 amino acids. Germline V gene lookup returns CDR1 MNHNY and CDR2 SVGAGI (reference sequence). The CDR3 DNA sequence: TGTGCCAGCAGCCCCGGGACAGCGCTGACTAGGATTCAGTACTTC. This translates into CASSPGTALTRIQYF.

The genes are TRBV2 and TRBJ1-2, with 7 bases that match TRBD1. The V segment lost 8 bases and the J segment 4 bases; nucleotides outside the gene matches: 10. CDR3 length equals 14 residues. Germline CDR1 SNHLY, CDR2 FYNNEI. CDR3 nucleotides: TGTGCCAGCTTTAAGGGGGCAGGCCCCTATGGCTACACCTTC. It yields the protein CASFKGAGPYGYTF. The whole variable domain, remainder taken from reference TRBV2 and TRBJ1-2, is EPEVTQTPSHQVTQMGQEVILRCVPISNHLYFYWYRQILGQKVEFLVSFYNNEISEKSEIFDDQFSVERPDGSNFTLKIRSTKLEDSAMYFCASFKGAGPYGYTFGSGTRLTVV.

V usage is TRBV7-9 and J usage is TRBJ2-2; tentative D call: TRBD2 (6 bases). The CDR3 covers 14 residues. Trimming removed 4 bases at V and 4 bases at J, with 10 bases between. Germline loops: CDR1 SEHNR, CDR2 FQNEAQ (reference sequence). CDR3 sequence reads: CASSSRLGTGELFF. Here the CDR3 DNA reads TGTGCCAGCAGCTCCCGACTAGGCACCGGGGAGCTGTTTTTT.

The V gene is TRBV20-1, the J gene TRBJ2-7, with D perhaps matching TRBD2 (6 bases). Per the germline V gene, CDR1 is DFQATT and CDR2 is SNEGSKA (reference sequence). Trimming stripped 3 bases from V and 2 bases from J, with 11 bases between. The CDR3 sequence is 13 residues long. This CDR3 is CSASSSGAYEQYF. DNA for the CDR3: TGCAGTGCTAGTTCCTCGGGAGCCTACGAGCAGTACTTC.

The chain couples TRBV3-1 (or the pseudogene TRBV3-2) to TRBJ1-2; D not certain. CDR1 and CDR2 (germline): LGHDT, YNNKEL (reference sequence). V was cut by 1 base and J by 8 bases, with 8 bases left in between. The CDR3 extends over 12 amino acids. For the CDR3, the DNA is TGTGCCAGCAGCCAAGGGCCTTGGGGCTACACCTTC. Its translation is CASSQGPWGYTF.